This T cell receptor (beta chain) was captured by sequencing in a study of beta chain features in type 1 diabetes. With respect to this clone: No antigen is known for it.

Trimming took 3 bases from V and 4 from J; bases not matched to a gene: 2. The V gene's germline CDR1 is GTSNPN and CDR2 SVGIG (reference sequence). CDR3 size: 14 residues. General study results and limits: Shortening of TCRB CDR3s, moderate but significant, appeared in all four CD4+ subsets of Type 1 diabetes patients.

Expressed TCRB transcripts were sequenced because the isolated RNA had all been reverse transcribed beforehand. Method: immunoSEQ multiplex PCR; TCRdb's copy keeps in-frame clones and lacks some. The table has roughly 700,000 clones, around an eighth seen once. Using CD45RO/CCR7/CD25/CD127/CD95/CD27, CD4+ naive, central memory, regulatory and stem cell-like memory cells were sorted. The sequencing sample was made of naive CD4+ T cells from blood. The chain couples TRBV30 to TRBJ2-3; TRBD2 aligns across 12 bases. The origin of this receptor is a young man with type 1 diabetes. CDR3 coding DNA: TGTGCCTGGAGAGGACTAGCGGGGCCAGATACGCAGTATTTT. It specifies CAWRGLAGPDTQYF.